Listed below are T cell receptor beta chains from one sample, sequenced in a study of blood T cell repertoires in COVID-19. Some clones are missing from TCRdb's copy, which holds only in-frame ones; the method was immunoSEQ multiplex PCR. The sample yields about 360,000 clones, around 87% seen once. Source material: peripheral blood. These TCRs come from a human donor in a cohort sampled during active COVID-19. CDR3s include the opening cysteine and the closing phenylalanine or tryptophan. Each record gives: clone size, V gene, J gene, D gene, CDR3 protein, CDR3 DNA. The D gene is left open where the match is weak. Not every row has a clone size; where given, it reads once, few, many or a size class.

>-|TRBV19|TRBJ2-7|-
CASSEDRYSSYEQYF
TGTGCCAGTAGCGAAGACAGGTATAGCTCCTACGAGCAGTACTTC
>-|TRBV18|TRBJ2-2|TRBD1
CASSTRPTGTGELFF
TGTGCCAGCTCAACACGACCGACAGGGACCGGGGAGCTGTTTTTT
>-|TRBV2|TRBJ2-7|TRBD1
CASRGTGIFEQYF
TGTGCCAGCAGGGGGACAGGGATTTTCGAGCAGTACTTC
>-|TRBV19|TRBJ2-2|TRBD2
CASCIGWGGGVAGELFF
TGTGCCAGTTGTATCGGCTGGGGCGGGGGAGTTGCCGGGGAGCTGTTTTTT
>-|TRBV28|TRBJ2-7|TRBD2
CASSLPAGVSNEQYF
TGTGCCAGCAGTTTACCAGCGGGAGTCTCGAACGAGCAGTACTTC
>few|TRBV10-3|TRBJ1-1|-
CAIRVGNTEAFF
TGTGCCATCAGGGTCGGGAACACTGAAGCTTTCTTT
>-|TRBV7-2|TRBJ2-3|TRBD1
CASFRDRGRPDTQYF
TGTGCCAGCTTCCGGGACAGGGGGCGGCCAGATACGCAGTATTTT
>-|TRBV5-4|TRBJ1-2|-
CASSLPAGDGNYGYTF
TGTGCCAGCAGCTTGCCCGCAGGGGACGGAAACTATGGCTACACCTTC
>-|TRBV15|TRBJ1-6|TRBD1
CATSTRQGAISPLHF
TGTGCCACCAGCACCCGACAGGGGGCAATTTCACCCCTCCACTTT
>once|TRBV7-7|TRBJ2-3|-
CASSLGASLFGDTQYF
TGTGCTAGCAGCTTAGGAGCTTCATTATTTGGAGATACGCAGTATTTT